The T cell receptor beta chain described here comes from a study of T cells in Graves' hyperthyroidism and ophthalmopathy. There were TCR beta CDR3 regions amplified from RNA transcripts. The TCR CDR3 first-round RT-PCR relied on the HTBI primer set. In TCRdb, the multiplex PCR reads were re-called with MiXCR into one record per CDR3 protein. The data contain 400,000 to 550,000 distinct CDR3 sequences, roughly a quarter of them seen just once; the ten biggest clones take up about 11%. At least ten counts were recorded for this clonotype. The CDR3 is made up of 19 amino acids. Germline V gene sequence: CDR1 SQVTM, CDR2 ANQGSEA. Trimming removed 1 base from V and 0 bases from J; junction bases left unmatched: 9.

Material for sequencing was blood. The J gene is TRBJ2-6, the V gene TRBV29-1; TRBD1 matches at 10 bases. The clonotype was recovered from a young woman with Graves' ophthalmopathy. In nucleotides, the CDR3 is TGCAGCGTTGAAGTGTTCGGGACAGGGGCAAACTCTGGGGCCAACGTCCTGACTTTC. Its protein product is CSVEVFGTGANSGANVLTF.